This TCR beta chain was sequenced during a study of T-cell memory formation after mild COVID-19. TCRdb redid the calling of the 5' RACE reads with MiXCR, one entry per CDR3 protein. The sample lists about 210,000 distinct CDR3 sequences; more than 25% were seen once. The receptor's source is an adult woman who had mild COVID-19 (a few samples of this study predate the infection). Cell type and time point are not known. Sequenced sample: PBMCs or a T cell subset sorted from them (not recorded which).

CDR3 protein: CASSQTGTGTDTQYF. CDR3 nucleotides: TGCGCCAGCAGCCAAACCGGGACAGGCACAGATACGCAGTATTTT. This chain connects TRBV4-1 to TRBJ2-3, with TRBD1 identical over 7 bases. J was trimmed by 1 base and V by 2 bases; bases with no gene match: 3. From germline, CDR1 is MGHRA and CDR2 YSYEKL. The CDR3 runs 15 residues.